This T cell receptor (beta chain) comes out of a study of Graves' ophthalmopathy and Graves' hyperthyroidism. Study background: Specimen type is peripheral blood, obtained at initial diagnosis before any treatment.

Symptoms, serum thyroxine and TRAb, thyroid ultrasound, and orbital computed tomography formed the diagnostic basis. A volume of 10 ml of fresh peripheral blood supplied the PBMCs. This clonotype occurred a few times. Its antigen remains unidentified. Study-wide results and limits: Most thyroid clonotypes expanded beyond 0.001 frequency were also found in blood.

Using RNA transcripts, the TCR beta CDR3 regions were amplified. An opening RT-PCR round employed HTBI primers and preceded a second-round multiplex PCR. TCRdb fed the multiplex PCR reads into MiXCR, producing one record per CDR3 protein. The sample lists over 500,000 distinct CDR3 sequences, around a fifth seen once, with approximately 6.9% in the top ten. Germline CDR1 reads KGHDR; CDR2 reads SFDVKD. Deletions cut 4 bases from V and 4 bases from J, with 15 bases between. The CDR3 length is 15 residues. The source material was peripheral blood. This sequence joins TRBV24-1 and TRBJ1-1; tentatively, D is TRBD1 (5 bases). The receptor's source is a woman aged 18-29 years with stable Graves' hyperthyroidism. Some clones in this sample may be carry-over from other donors' samples. CDR3 sequence reads: CATSDHRDGATEAFF. As DNA, the CDR3 is TGTGCCACCAGTGACCACCGGGACGGCGCCACTGAAGCTTTCTTT.